A selection of T cell receptor beta chains follows, all from one sample in a study of cytomegalovirus exposure and HLA in healthy donors. Only in-frame clones appear in the TCRdb table, and some are missing; sequencing was by immunoSEQ multiplex PCR. The repertoire table contains some 140,000 clones. The sample comprised PBMCs. These TCRs come from a woman aged 55-69 years in good health and CMV-seronegative. Both conserved end residues are part of each CDR3. A D gene is named only where the DNA matches it firmly.

d_gene	v_gene	j_gene	CDR3nt	CDR3aa
.	TRBV20-1	TRBJ2-5	TGCAGTGCTAGACCAGTGGAGACCCAGTACTTC	CSARPVETQYF
.	TRBV6-5	TRBJ1-1	TGTGCCAGCAGTTACTCACCAGGGCGGAGGAACACTGAAGCTTTCTTT	CASSYSPGRRNTEAFF
.	TRBV6-6	TRBJ1-1	TGTGCCAGCAGTTATGAGTTTAAAGTTGAAGCTTTCTTT	CASSYEFKVEAFF
TRBD2	TRBV4-1	TRBJ2-7	TGCGCCAGCAGGAGCGGGAGGGGATCCTACGAGCAGTACTTC	CASRSGRGSYEQYF
TRBD1	TRBV29-1	TRBJ2-1	TGCAGCGTCGCGACAGGGATCGCCTACAATGAGCAGTTCTTC	CSVATGIAYNEQFF
.	TRBV5-1	TRBJ2-3	TGCGCCAGCAGCAAACGCCCGGGGACAGATACGCAGTATTTT	CASSKRPGTDTQYF
.	TRBV6-6	TRBJ2-7	TGTGCCAGCAGCCCCGGTATCTTCCAGCAGTACTTC	CASSPGIFQQYF
TRBD1	TRBV4-1	TRBJ1-2	TGCGCCAGCAGCCAAGTAGGACAGGGGAACTATGGCTACACCTTC	CASSQVGQGNYGYTF
TRBD2	TRBV5-4	TRBJ2-1	TGTGCCAGCAGCTACCTAACTAGCGGGAGGGTTTATGAGCAGTTCTTC	CASSYLTSGRVYEQFF
.	TRBV6-1	TRBJ1-5	TGTGCCAGCAGTGAAGAGGGGCGGCCCCAGCATTTT	CASSEEGRPQHF
TRBD1	TRBV7-6	TRBJ1-1	TGTGCCAGCAGCTTCACAGGGGGCAGGTCTGAAGCTTTCTTT	CASSFTGGRSEAFF
TRBD1	TRBV27	TRBJ1-6	TGTGCCAGCAGTTACGAGGGACAGGGGCTGAATTCACCCCTCCACTTT	CASSYEGQGLNSPLHF
.	TRBV6-5	TRBJ1-2	TGTGCCAGCAGTTACTCGATCGGGGGGCGAAGGCTTGGCTACACCTTC	CASSYSIGGRRLGYTF
.	TRBV4-2	TRBJ2-1	TGTGCCAGCAGCCAAACGACCGACAGTAGCTCCTACAATGAGCAGTTCTTC	CASSQTTDSSSYNEQFF
.	TRBV2	TRBJ2-5	TGTGCCCAGCAGGGCCAAGAGACCCAGTACTTC	CAQQGQETQYF
.	TRBV5-1	TRBJ1-4	TGCGCCAGCAGCTTGGCAGGGGTTGGGGGTAAACTGTTTTTT	CASSLAGVGGKLFF
TRBD2	TRBV28	TRBJ2-7	TGTGCCAGCAGTTCTCCTAGCGGGAGGAAGAACGAGCAGTACTTC	CASSSPSGRKNEQYF
.	TRBV5-4	TRBJ2-7	TGTGCCAGCAGCAGCGGACGGGCACCCTACGAGCAGTACTTC	CASSSGRAPYEQYF
TRBD1	TRBV2	TRBJ1-5	TGTGCCAGCAGTTTTACAGGGGCAAGGCAGCCCCAGCATTTT	CASSFTGARQPQHF
TRBD1	TRBV11-2	TRBJ2-1	TGTGCCAGCAGCAAAGCGAGGACAGGGGCCTACAATGAGCAGTTCTTC	CASSKARTGAYNEQFF
TRBD1	TRBV6-6	TRBJ2-7	TGTGCCAGCAGTCGCGGCGGACAGGACAACTCCTACGAGCAGTACTTC	CASSRGGQDNSYEQYF
.	TRBV15	TRBJ1-4	TGTGCCACCAGCAACAGGGTTGGTGAAAAACTGTTTTTT	CATSNRVGEKLFF
.	TRBV7-3	TRBJ2-7	TGTGCCAGCAGCTTAAATTGGGGGCCCACCTACGAGCAGTACTTC	CASSLNWGPTYEQYF
.	TRBV5-6	TRBJ2-1	TGTGCCAGCACCCTTGTTGGTCTAGCCCGTAGCTCCTACAATGAGCAGTTCTTC	CASTLVGLARSSYNEQFF
.	TRBV19	TRBJ1-2	TGTGCCAGTACCCCTCGGTGGGGGCCTCTTAGCTATGGCTACACCTTC	CASTPRWGPLSYGYTF
.	TRBV28	TRBJ2-5	TGTGCCAGCAGTTTATCGTTTGGGGGCGGAGAGACCCAGTACTTC	CASSLSFGGGETQYF
.	TRBV10-3	TRBJ1-4	TGTGCCATCAGCAAGACAGAAACTAATGAAAAACTGTTTTTT	CAISKTETNEKLFF
TRBD1	TRBV19	TRBJ1-5	TGTGCCAGTAGTATTCGGGACCAGGGGGGTCAGCCCCAGCATTTT	CASSIRDQGGQPQHF
.	TRBV7-2	TRBJ2-5	TGTGCCAGCAGCTTATTTGGGGCAGGACAAGAGACCCAGTACTTC	CASSLFGAGQETQYF
.	TRBV27	TRBJ2-4	TGTGCCAGCAGTTTATTGAACAGGAAAAACATTCAGTACTTC	CASSLLNRKNIQYF
TRBD1	TRBV28	TRBJ2-7	TGTGCCAGCAGGTCCCTCGCGGGGACAGGGAGGTACGAGCAGTACTTC	CASRSLAGTGRYEQYF
.	TRBV9	TRBJ2-7	TGTGCCAGCAGCGTAGTTGGAGGGGGCGGCGAGCAGTACTTC	CASSVVGGGGEQYF
TRBD1	TRBV5-4	TRBJ2-5	TGTGCCAGCAGCAGGACAGGGTGGGAGACCCAGTACTTC	CASSRTGWETQYF
TRBD1	TRBV7-9	TRBJ1-1	TGTGCCAGCAGCCCAAGGGGGGACAGCCGTTTTGTGGCTTTCTTT	CASSPRGDSRFVAFF
.	TRBV4-1	TRBJ1-2	TGCGCCAGCAGCCCTAGACAGATCGATAACTATGGCTACACCTTC	CASSPRQIDNYGYTF
TRBD1	TRBV5-1	TRBJ1-2	TGCGCCAGCAGCCTAGGGACAGGGGGCTCCCTCTATGGCTACACCTTC	CASSLGTGGSLYGYTF
.	TRBV27	TRBJ1-1	TGTGCCAGCAGTTTAGTCGCAGGGGATACTGAAGCTTTCTTT	CASSLVAGDTEAFF
TRBD1	TRBV2	TRBJ1-1	TGTGCCAGCAGTGGAGTGGGACAGCGATTTTCGGACACTGAAGCTTTCTTT	CASSGVGQRFSDTEAFF
.	TRBV25-1	TRBJ2-7	TGTGCCAGCGTCGGCCTCCCGGAGTACGAGCAGTACTTC	CASVGLPEYEQYF
TRBD1	TRBV28	TRBJ1-1	TGTGCCAGCAGGACGGGACAGTTGGACACTGAAGCTTTCTTT	CASRTGQLDTEAFF
TRBD2	TRBV5-6	TRBJ2-7	TGTGCCAGCAGCGCGGGGACTAGCTACGAGCAGTACTTC	CASSAGTSYEQYF
.	TRBV4-1	TRBJ2-7	TGCGCCAGCAGCCGCATCCCGGGCTACGAGCAGTACTTC	CASSRIPGYEQYF
TRBD1	TRBV6-5	TRBJ1-3	TGTGCCAGCAGTCGAGACAGGGGATTTGGAAACACCATATATTTT	CASSRDRGFGNTIYF
TRBD1	TRBV19	TRBJ1-2	TGTGCCAGTAGTAAACGGACAGGGGGGCCCAACTATGGCTACACCTTC	CASSKRTGGPNYGYTF
.	TRBV4-1	TRBJ2-7	TGCGCCAGCAGCCAAAGGACTGTATCCTACGAGCAGTACTTC	CASSQRTVSYEQYF
.	TRBV19	TRBJ2-7	TGTGCCGGTAGTCCAAGAGCGACCGTTCTCACCTACGAGCAGTACTTC	CAGSPRATVLTYEQYF
TRBD2	TRBV11-2	TRBJ2-1	TGTGCCATCTCGGAGGGTGGGGGGGTCGAGCAGTTCTTC	CAISEGGGVEQFF
.	TRBV5-1	TRBJ1-1	TGCGCCAGCAAAATGCCTATGAACACTGAAGCTTTCTTT	CASKMPMNTEAFF
.	TRBV18	TRBJ1-2	TGTGCCAGCTCACCAGGGAAGCGGGGCTACACCTTC	CASSPGKRGYTF